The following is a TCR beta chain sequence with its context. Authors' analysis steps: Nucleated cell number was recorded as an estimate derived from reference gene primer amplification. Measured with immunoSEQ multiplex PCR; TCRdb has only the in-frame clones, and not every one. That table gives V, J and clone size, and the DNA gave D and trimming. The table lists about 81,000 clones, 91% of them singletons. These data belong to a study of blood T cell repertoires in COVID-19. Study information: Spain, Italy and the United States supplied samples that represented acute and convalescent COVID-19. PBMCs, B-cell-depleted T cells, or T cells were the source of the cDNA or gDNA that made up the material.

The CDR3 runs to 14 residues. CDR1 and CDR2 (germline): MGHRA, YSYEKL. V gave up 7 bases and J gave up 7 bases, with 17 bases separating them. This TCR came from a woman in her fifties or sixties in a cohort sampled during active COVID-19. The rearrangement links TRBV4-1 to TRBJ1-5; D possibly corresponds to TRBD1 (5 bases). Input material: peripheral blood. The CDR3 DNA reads TGCGCCAGCAACCCAGGTGGGGGAGGCCAGCCCCAGCATTTT. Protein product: CASNPGGGGQPQHF.